This entry features one T cell receptor (beta chain) sequence. It has no known antigen specificity. The missing CDR3 end, 3 residues past where the read stops, is filled in from the germline J gene. Unmatched junction bases come to 3, with V trimmed by 2 bases and J by 7 bases. The CDR3 goes from the cysteine to the phenylalanine over 15 residues. The DNA covers only part of the CDR3, 36 bases in frame from base 1. Via the germline V gene, CDR1 is SGHAT and CDR2 FQNNGV. CVID samples and control samples contributed equivalent amounts of genomic DNA as sequencing input. For every sample, a 60 bp segment covering the rearranged TCRbeta CDR3 region was amplified and then sequenced. The immunoSEQ assay, a bias-corrected multiplex PCR combined with high-throughput sequencing, was used to amplify TCRbeta. In the source study's methods: Each unique nucleotide sequence was treated as a clone and annotated with V, D and J genes, copy number and frequency. Sequences were labeled productive if in frame, and non-productive if out of frame or containing stop codons. As previously described, clonality was computed from Shannon's entropy. Mean CDR3 Kyte-Doolittle hydropathy was derived from the predicted amino acid sequences of productive clones. Hierarchical clustering of scaled V gene usage was performed with the R hclust function using Manhattan distance and complete linkage. To assess clone sharing by CDR3 amino acid sequence, 12 repertoires per group were resampled over 100 rounds. The repertoires were searched for 60 to 70 published EBV-specific TCRbeta sequences and almost 250 published CMV-specific TCRbeta sequences. A couple of CVID samples that yielded fewer than 10,000 sequences were excluded from the analysis, so 35 to 50 CVID repertoires were retained. The table was pulled from immuneACCESS by TCRdb, which kept in-frame rearrangements only. Such tables lose some clones; where checked, under half of the loss comes from unresolved V genes, and the rest has no known cause. The V and J calls and clone size were taken over from that table, and D and trimming were inferred from the DNA. This sample is represented by about 42,000 clones, with no singletons among them. The ten most abundant clones make up roughly 5.5% of the sample.

This specimen comes from a study of T cell clonality in common variable immunodeficiency (dated by TCRdb to about 2015). Broader findings and caveats from the paper: Fewer TCRbeta clones were shared among CVID subjects than among healthy controls (p < 0.0001). According to the authors, finding the cause of the higher clonality in CVID would require sequencing the repertoires of T cell subpopulations. Although equal DNA input was used, an average of about 81,820 unique sequences per sample was obtained for controls, compared with approximately 30,000 for CVID samples. Compared with healthy controls, CVID subjects showed increased TCRbeta clonality (t-test p = 0.018), a feature most characteristic of about a third of subjects. Fewer deletions and N-nucleotide insertions were reportedly observed in CVID TCRbeta sequences, and highly modified clones with 13 or more V deletions were reportedly absent from CVID TCRbeta sequences. Correlations between repertoire features and clinical complications were limited by patient heterogeneity within the CVID cohort.

CVID was diagnosed by standard criteria: serum IgG, IgA and/or IgM reduced below normal range, plus specific antibody deficiency. The CVID group comprised some 44 subjects, 15 or so female and approximately 30 male, aged roughly 8 to 65 years with a mean age of roughly 44. Most CVID patients and most healthy controls were of Caucasian heritage. At the time of study participation, every CVID subject had been on replacement immunoglobulin therapy for one year or longer. When blood was collected, none of the CVID subjects were ill or on immunomodulatory or immunosuppressive medication. Heparinized peripheral whole blood samples of about 4.5 to 9 ml were collected from each donor. Genomic DNA from adults with common variable immune deficiency (CVID) and from healthy adult controls was the source for sequencing TCRbeta CDR3 repertoires. Diluted blood was subjected to density centrifugation over Hypaque 1077 or Ficoll-Paque for isolation of peripheral blood mononuclear cells. Genomic DNA was extracted from unsorted mononuclear cells by Qiagen column purification or by a centrifugation-based method.

The sequence was collected from a human donor with common variable immunodeficiency. The source material was peripheral blood mononuclear cells. The V and J genes are TRBV11-2 and TRBJ1-6; 9 central nucleotides agree with TRBD1. The CDR3 reads as follows: CASSLTGTGNSPLHF. The sequenced CDR3 bases are TGTGCCAGCAGCTTAACCGGGACAGGGAATTCACCC.